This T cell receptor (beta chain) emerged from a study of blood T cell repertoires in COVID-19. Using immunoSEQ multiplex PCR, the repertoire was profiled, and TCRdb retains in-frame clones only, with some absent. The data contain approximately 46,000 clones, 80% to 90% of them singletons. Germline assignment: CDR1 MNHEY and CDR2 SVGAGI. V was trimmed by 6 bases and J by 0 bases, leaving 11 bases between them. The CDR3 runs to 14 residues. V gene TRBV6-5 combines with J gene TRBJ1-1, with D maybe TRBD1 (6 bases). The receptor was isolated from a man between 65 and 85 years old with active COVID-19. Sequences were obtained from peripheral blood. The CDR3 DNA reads TGTGCCAGCAGGCCGGGACAAGTGAACACTGAAGCTTTCTTT. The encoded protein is CASRPGQVNTEAFF.